The rows below give T cell receptor beta chains drawn from one sample of a study of control samples from healthy donors and cancer patients. Sequenced by immunoSEQ multiplex PCR; TCRdb stores in-frame clones only, minus some. The sample contains around 190,000 clones, 90% to 95% of which appear only once. Sequences were obtained from blood. The receptor set was obtained from a man aged 25-45 years in good health. Each CDR3 is given with its conserved first and last residue. The D gene is left open where the match is weak. Only some rows state a clone size, as once, few, many or a class for expanded clones.

>NA|TRBV10-1|NA|TRBJ2-7|11
TGCGCCAGCAACCCGAGACACGAGCAGTACTTC
CASNPRHEQYF
>NA|TRBV19|NA|TRBJ2-7|13
TGTGCCAGTAGTACTAGCGTTTCCTACGAGCAGTACTTC
CASSTSVSYEQYF
>NA|TRBV9|TRBD1|TRBJ1-4|16
TGTGCCAGCAGCGCCCAAGGACAGGGGACTAATGAAAAACTGTTTTTT
CASSAQGQGTNEKLFF
>NA|TRBV27|NA|TRBJ2-1|14
TGTGCCAGCAGTTACGGGACAACCCCCAATGAGCAGTTCTTC
CASSYGTTPNEQFF
>NA|TRBV9|NA|TRBJ1-4|16
TGTGCCAGCAGCTCACCCGGACACCCATCTAATGAAAAACTGTTTTTT
CASSSPGHPSNEKLFF
>NA|TRBV19|NA|TRBJ1-4|14
TGTGCCAGTAGAAGGACCTCAACTAATGAAAAACTGTTTTTT
CASRRTSTNEKLFF
>NA|TRBV6-5|NA|TRBJ1-2|14
TGTGCCAGCAGTTACTCGGGACGCATGGAAGGCTACACCTTC
CASSYSGRMEGYTF
>NA|TRBV10-3|NA|TRBJ2-1|13
TGTGCCATCAGAGGCAGGGGCTACAATGAGCAGTTCTTC
CAIRGRGYNEQFF
>NA|TRBV6-6|NA|TRBJ1-1|17
TGTGCCAGCAGTCCCCGGTGGGGGTGGAACCAGAACACTGAAGCTTTCTTT
CASSPRWGWNQNTEAFF
>NA|TRBV30|TRBD2|TRBJ2-7|14
TGTGCCTGGACAAACAGCGGGGGCGGGGACGAGCAGTACTTC
CAWTNSGGGDEQYF
>NA|TRBV30|NA|TRBJ1-5|13
TGTGCCTGGGCCCCAGGGCCCCTGCAGCCCCAGCATTTT
CAWAPGPLQPQHF
>NA|TRBV19|NA|TRBJ2-2|14
TGTGCCAGTACCTTGGACCTGGACACCGGGGAGCTGTTTTTT
CASTLDLDTGELFF
>NA|TRBV19|NA|TRBJ1-2|13
TGTGCCAGCGGGGACGCTATGGGCTATGGCTACACCTTC
CASGDAMGYGYTF
>NA|TRBV30|NA|TRBJ2-7|13
TGTGCCTGGAGCCGACAGAAGGTCTACGAGCAGTACTTC
CAWSRQKVYEQYF
>NA|TRBV28|NA|TRBJ1-2|15
TGTGCCAGCAGTCGCGGACAGACCACTAACTATGGCTACACCTTC
CASSRGQTTNYGYTF
>NA|TRBV11-2|NA|TRBJ2-2|14
TGTGCCAGCAGCTTGGGGCCGAACACCGGGGAGCTGTTTTTT
CASSLGPNTGELFF
>NA|TRBV2|TRBD1|TRBJ1-1|15
TGTGCCAGCAGCGAGACCGGGACAGGGTTGACCGAAGCTTTCTTT
CASSETGTGLTEAFF
>NA|TRBV6-5|NA|TRBJ1-3|14
TGTGCCAGCAGCCGAGGGAGCTCTGGAAACACCATATATTTT
CASSRGSSGNTIYF
>NA|TRBV28|TRBD2|TRBJ2-7|14
TGTGCCAGCAGCCCCTTAGCGGGATACTACGAGCAGTACTTC
CASSPLAGYYEQYF
>NA|TRBV7-2|NA|TRBJ2-7|15
TGTGCCAGCAGCTTAGAGGAGGTTAGCTTCTACGAGCAGTACTTC
CASSLEEVSFYEQYF
>NA|TRBV2|NA|TRBJ1-2|13
TGTGCCAGCAACCTCGGGACGGAATATGGCTACACCTTC
CASNLGTEYGYTF
>NA|TRBV19|TRBD2|TRBJ2-1|15
TGTGCCAGTAGTCCGACTAGCGGGAGGTACAATGAGCAGTTCTTC
CASSPTSGRYNEQFF
>NA|TRBV30|NA|TRBJ2-6|16
TGTGCCTGGAGCGGGACACTATTCTCTGGGGCCAACGTCCTGACTTTC
CAWSGTLFSGANVLTF
>NA|TRBV27|NA|TRBJ1-2|14
TGTGCCAGCAGCCCTGCGGGGGGGCCCTATGGCTACACCTTC
CASSPAGGPYGYTF
>few|TRBV6-2/TRBV6-3|NA|TRBJ1-5|14
TGTGCCAGCAGTTACGTCGAGTTCAATCAGCCCCAGCATTTT
CASSYVEFNQPQHF
>NA|TRBV28|NA|TRBJ1-1|16
TGTGCCAGCAGTTTATCAAGTGGAAGGCCGAACACTGAAGCTTTCTTT
CASSLSSGRPNTEAFF
>NA|TRBV11-2|NA|TRBJ2-7|13
TGTGCCAGCAGCTTAGAACGAAAAAGGGAGCAGTACTTC
CASSLERKREQYF
>NA|TRBV7-2|NA|TRBJ1-2|16
TGTGCCAGCAGCTTAGGGGAGGGCCCAGGGAGGAATGGCTACACCTTC
CASSLGEGPGRNGYTF
>NA|TRBV2|NA|TRBJ1-3|16
TGTGCCAGCAGTGCTCGACCAGCCATCTCTGGAAACACCATATATTTT
CASSARPAISGNTIYF
>NA|TRBV24-1|NA|TRBJ1-3|18
TGTGCCACCAGTGTACACAGGCCCAAGTTGTTCTCTGGAAACACCATATATTTT
CATSVHRPKLFSGNTIYF
>NA|TRBV5-1|NA|TRBJ2-7|15
TGCGCCAGCAGCTTCACCCCGGGAGTTCACGACGAGCAGTACTTC
CASSFTPGVHDEQYF
>NA|TRBV30|NA|TRBJ1-1|12
TGTGCCTGGGAAATGAGGAACACTGAAGCTTTCTTT
CAWEMRNTEAFF
>NA|TRBV5-1|TRBD1|TRBJ2-7|14
TGCGCCAGCATCGGCGATGGACAGGCACGCGAGCAGTACTTC
CASIGDGQAREQYF
>NA|TRBV6-6|TRBD1|TRBJ2-7|15
TGTGCCAGCAGTTACCGACAGGGGGCAATGAACGAGCAGTACTTC
CASSYRQGAMNEQYF
>once|TRBV6-5|NA|TRBJ1-2|15
TGTGCCAGCAGCCGAGACAGGATACGTGGCTATGGCTACACCTTC
CASSRDRIRGYGYTF
>NA|TRBV5-1|TRBD1|TRBJ1-5|14
TGCGCCAGCAGCCCCGGGACAGAGGGTCAGCCCCAGCATTTT
CASSPGTEGQPQHF
>NA|TRBV19|NA|TRBJ1-5|12
TGTGCCAGTAGTATGGCCGATCAGCCCCAGCATTTT
CASSMADQPQHF
>NA|TRBV5-6|TRBD1|TRBJ2-7|15
TGTGCCAGCAGCGGCCGGGACAGGGCCTTAACGGAGCAGTACTTC
CASSGRDRALTEQYF
>once|TRBV3-1/TRBV3-2|TRBD1|TRBJ2-1|15
TGTGCCAGCAGCCGTACGGGGACAGGGTCCAATGAGCAGTTCTTC
CASSRTGTGSNEQFF
>NA|TRBV29-1|NA|TRBJ2-7|14
TGCAGCGTCCTTGGTGATGGGCCCTCCTACGAGCAGTACTTC
CSVLGDGPSYEQYF
>NA|TRBV19|NA|TRBJ1-1|15
TGTGCCAGTAGTATAGGTACCAGGGGGAACACTGAAGCTTTCTTT
CASSIGTRGNTEAFF
>NA|TRBV18|NA|TRBJ1-2|13
TGTGCCAGCTCACCAGAAATTGGGGCTGGCTACACCTTC
CASSPEIGAGYTF
>NA|TRBV30|NA|TRBJ1-5|14
TGTGCCTGGGGGAGGGAGACCCTGGGATGGCCCCAGCATTTT
CAWGRETLGWPQHF
>NA|TRBV7-9|NA|TRBJ1-5|13
TGTGCCAGCAGCCTGAGTAGCAATCAGCCCCAGCATTTT
CASSLSSNQPQHF
>once|TRBV6-5|NA|TRBJ1-1|15
TGTGCCAGCAGTTACGGAGGGCGCAGGGACACTGAAGCTTTCTTT
CASSYGGRRDTEAFF
>NA|TRBV7-9|NA|TRBJ2-3|14
TGTGCCAGCACTGCCTCGGGGGGCCCGGATACGCAGTATTTT
CASTASGGPDTQYF
>NA|TRBV5-1|NA|TRBJ2-5|14
TGCGCCAGCAGCCCCGTAGGGGGGGCAGAGACCCAGTACTTC
CASSPVGGAETQYF
>NA|TRBV18|TRBD2|TRBJ2-7|15
TGTGCCAGCTCACCCCATGGCGGGGGGATGGGGGAGCAGTACTTC
CASSPHGGGMGEQYF
>NA|TRBV5-4|TRBD2|TRBJ2-3|15
TGTGCCAGCAGCCGGGAGGGACAAAAATCAGATACGCAGTATTTT
CASSREGQKSDTQYF
>once|TRBV30|TRBD1|TRBJ1-5|14
TGTGCCTGGAGTGCGGCAGGGGGACGTCAGCCCCAGCATTTT
CAWSAAGGRQPQHF
>NA|TRBV19|TRBD2|TRBJ2-1|15
TGTGCCAGTAGTCCTTTAGCGGGAGGCTACAATGAGCAGTTCTTC
CASSPLAGGYNEQFF
>once|TRBV9|TRBD2|TRBJ2-1|16
TGTGCCAGCGGGGGACTAGCGATCGGCTCCTACAATGAGCAGTTCTTC
CASGGLAIGSYNEQFF
>NA|TRBV28|NA|TRBJ1-5|14
TGTGCCAGCAGTACCGCTTATAGCAATCAGCCCCAGCATTTT
CASSTAYSNQPQHF
>NA|TRBV12-3/TRBV12-4|NA|TRBJ2-5|13
TGTGCCAGCAGTTTAGGGGGGGTGGAGACCCAGTACTTC
CASSLGGVETQYF
>once|TRBV24-1|TRBD1|TRBJ1-4|14
TGTGCCACCAGGGGGGGACAGCCCCGTGAAAAACTGTTTTTT
CATRGGQPREKLFF
>NA|TRBV6-4|NA|TRBJ2-3|14
TGTGCCAGTCCTTACAGGGAAAGCACAGATACGCAGTATTTT
CASPYRESTDTQYF
>NA|TRBV25-1|NA|TRBJ2-1|12
TGTGCCAGCAGTGGGACGGTAGGGGGGCAGTTCTTC
CASSGTVGGQFF